This T cell receptor (beta chain) was sequenced during a study of blood T cells in healthy people across ages. Study-wide findings and caveats: Across the age range, TCR beta diversity per million T cells fell in a roughly linear way.

Details on this clonotype: Its antigen is as yet unknown.

It was with a sample-barcoded 5' primer and a J-beta primer mix that a second PCR of roughly 7 to 12 cycles was run. Researchers report that each sample yielded at least 2.5 million CDR3-containing paired-end reads. TCRdb re-analysed the 5' RACE reads in MiXCR, keeping a single row per CDR3 protein. Among hundreds of thousands of distinct CDR3 sequences listed, 24% were seen once. V was pared by 0 bases and J by 4 bases, with 10 bases of the junction left unmatched. Germline V CDR1 and CDR2: KGHDR, SFDVKD. The CDR3 is made up of 18 amino acids. This sample was also put to use in a study of T cells of mothers and their children. Per that paper: Each mother yielded more than 10 million TCR beta CDR3 reads. Each child yielded some 3 million reads. None of the identified T cell clones proved to be persistent microchimeric clones.

V and J are TRBV24-1 and TRBJ2-3, with TRBD2 matching 9 bases. The sequencing input was blood. The sequence came from a boy aged 5-17 years in good health. CDR3 nucleotide sequence: TGTGCCACCAGTGATTTGGTCCCTGCGGGGGGGCCCGCAGATACGCAGTATTTT. This translates into CATSDLVPAGGPADTQYF.